Listed below are T cell receptor beta chains from one sample, sequenced in a study of esophageal squamous cell carcinoma under preoperative chemotherapy. TCRdb reanalysed the PCR reads using MiXCR and keeps one entry per CDR3 protein. The sample has about 32,000 distinct CDR3 sequences; 52% are singletons. This specimen was acquired from a patient given preoperative chemotherapy. These receptors all stem from a human donor with esophageal squamous cell carcinoma. The donor label of this sample is uncertain. Each CDR3 is given with its conserved first and last residue. A D gene is named only where the DNA matches it firmly. For some rows the clone size is stated as once, few or many, or as a class when expanded; others skip it.

.	.	TRBV7-2	TRBJ2-3	15	TGTGCCAGCAGCACCCGCATCACGGGCCCAGATACCCAGTATTTT	CASSTRITGPDTQYF
.	many	TRBV6-5	TRBJ1-2	14	TGTGCCAGCAGTTACTCGACTACCCCGGGTGGCTACACCTTC	CASSYSTTPGGYTF
.	.	TRBV6-1	TRBJ2-7	13	TGTGCCAGCCGTATAGACAGCTCCTACGAGCAGTACTTC	CASRIDSSYEQYF
TRBD1	.	TRBV7-9	TRBJ2-1	16	TGTGCCAGCAGCTTGACGGTGGGGACAGGGAACAATGAGCAGTTCTTC	CASSLTVGTGNNEQFF
TRBD2	few	TRBV20-1	TRBJ2-5	14	TGCAGTGCTTTAGCGGGGGGGGCCATGGAGACCCAGTACTTC	CSALAGGAMETQYF
TRBD2	.	TRBV7-3	TRBJ2-5	17	TGTGCCAGCTGCGCGGGGACTGGCGGGGGGGCCGCAGATACCCAGTACTTC	CASCAGTGGGAADTQYF
TRBD2	.	TRBV7-6	TRBJ2-3	18	TGTGCCAGCAGCTTACGGCCTAGCGGGGGTGTGAGCACCGAGACGCAGTATTTT	CASSLRPSGGVSTETQYF
.	.	TRBV6-2/TRBV6-3	TRBJ2-3	15	TGTGCCAGCAGGGCGGGGGCGAGAGAAAAAGATACTCAGTATTTC	CASRAGAREKDTQYF
.	many	TRBV6-5	TRBJ2-2	13	TGTGCCAGCAGTTACTCGAGCACCGGGGAGCTGTTTTTT	CASSYSSTGELFF
.	few	TRBV15	TRBJ1-1	12	TGTGCCACCAGCAGGTCGCTCGGTGAAGCTTTCTTT	CATSRSLGEAFF
TRBD1	many	TRBV28	TRBJ2-1	15	TGTGCCAGCAGTAAAATGGGACAGGGAATCAATGAGCAGTTCTTC	CASSKMGQGINEQFF
.	.	TRBV7-9	TRBJ2-5	10	TGTGCCAGCGACCGGGAGACCCAGTACTTC	CASDRETQYF
.	.	TRBV4-3	TRBJ2-3	14	TGCGCCAGCAGGGGGCGGGTGGCCACAGATACGCAGTATTTT	CASRGRVATDTQYF
TRBD2	.	TRBV4-3	TRBJ2-1	16	TGCGCCAGCAGCCAGGAGACTAGCGGGGGGTACAATGAGCAGTTCTTC	CASSQETSGGYNEQFF
.	.	TRBV7-3	TRBJ2-4	15	TGTGCCAGCATCCAAGGGACGCGAGCCAAAAACACTCAGTACTTC	CASIQGTRAKNTQYF
.	.	TRBV6-1	TRBJ2-4	16	TGTGCCAGCCGCGTCTCGGGCCGGTCTACCACAAACACGCAGTACTTC	CASRVSGRSTTNTQYF
TRBD1	.	TRBV7-3	TRBJ2-5	16	TGTGCCAGCAGCTTAACGGCAGGGGGCAGAGGAGAGACCCAGTACTTC	CASSLTAGGRGETQYF
TRBD2	.	TRBV7-6	TRBJ2-2	18	TGTGCCAGCAGCTTAGTTGGCAGCGGGGGGGCGAACACCGGGGAGCTGTTTTTT	CASSLVGSGGANTGELFF
.	.	TRBV7-8	TRBJ2-4	13	TGTGCCACGGGGCTGGGAACCACAAACATTCAGTACTTT	CATGLGTTNIQYF
TRBD1	.	TRBV11-2	TRBJ2-3	14	TGTGCGGGCAGCGGGGGACAGGGGTTCGAGACGCAGTATTTT	CAGSGGQGFETQYF
TRBD1	many	TRBV7-2	TRBJ2-2	14	TGTGCCAGCAGCTACACAGGGGGCGGGGGGGAGCTGTTTTTT	CASSYTGGGGELFF
.	.	TRBV11-3	TRBJ2-3	17	TGTGCCAGCAGCTTCGAATCGGGGATAGGGGATGTAGACACGCAGTATTTT	CASSFESGIGDVDTQYF
.	once	TRBV6-4	TRBJ2-1	15	TGTGCCAGCAGTGATAACATTGTACCGGGGAATGAGCAGTTCTTC	CASSDNIVPGNEQFF
.	.	TRBV7-2	TRBJ2-4	18	TGTGCCAGCAGTTTAGAGGGCACCGGGGCCCGTGTCAAAAACATTCAGTACTTC	CASSLEGTGARVKNIQYF
.	.	TRBV7-6	TRBJ2-7	15	TGTGCCAGCAGCTTAGGGCTGGGAGCCAAAGACACGCAGTACTTC	CASSLGLGAKDTQYF
TRBD1	many	TRBV6-6	TRBJ1-2	15	TGTGCCAGCATTCGGGGGACAGGGGTTAACTATGGCTACACCTTC	CASIRGTGVNYGYTF
TRBD2	.	TRBV6-1	TRBJ2-3	16	TGTGCCAGCAGGCGGCGGGGGAGGGCGTCCTACAATGAGCAGTATTTT	CASRRRGRASYNEQYF
.	few	TRBV12-3/TRBV12-4	TRBJ2-5	12	TGTGCCAGCAGTGGGACTCAAGAGACCCAGTACTTC	CASSGTQETQYF
.	.	TRBV7-3	TRBJ2-5	17	TGTGCCAGCAGCCCGGGGACTGGGGGGGGGGCCGCAGAGACGCAGTACTTC	CASSPGTGGGAAETQYF
.	many	TRBV7-4	TRBJ1-6	14	TGTGCCAGCAGCTTTTGTAGGCTTAAAAGATATCTCCACTTT	CASSFCRLKRYLHF
TRBD2	few	TRBV6-1	TRBJ2-5	13	TGTGCCAGCACCCGCGCGGGGGGGGAGACCCAGTACTTC	CASTRAGGETQYF
.	.	TRBV7-6	TRBJ2-4	15	TGTGCCAGCAGCTCGGGGCCGGCAGACACAGACACGCAGTACTTC	CASSSGPADTDTQYF
.	.	TRBV24-1	TRBJ2-6	17	TGTGCCACCAGTGATTCAGGGCGGTTCTCTGGGGCCAACGTCCTGACTTTC	CATSDSGRFSGANVLTF
.	many	TRBV7-2	TRBJ2-7	15	TGTGCCAGCAGCCCGGGCCTCAGCTCCTACAATGAGCAGTACTTC	CASSPGLSSYNEQYF
.	.	TRBV10-2	TRBJ2-3	14	TGCGCCAGCAGTGGGGAGTCTTCCATAGACACGCAGTATTTT	CASSGESSIDTQYF
TRBD1	once	TRBV7-6	TRBJ2-3	16	TGTGCCAGCAGCTTATTAGGGACAGGGTGCTCAGGGGAGCAGTATTTT	CASSLLGTGCSGEQYF
.	.	TRBV7-7	TRBJ2-3	15	TGTGCCAGCAGCCGGAGTGGGACTTCCACAGATACGCAGTATTTT	CASSRSGTSTDTQYF
TRBD1	.	TRBV6-1	TRBJ2-1	15	TGTGCCAGCAGCGGACAGGGGGTCCTCAACAATGAGCAGTTCTTC	CASSGQGVLNNEQFF
TRBD2	medium-sized	TRBV7-2	TRBJ2-3	16	TGTGCCAGCAGCGTATGGGGGGGGAGCCTCCAAGATACGCAGTATTTT	CASSVWGGSLQDTQYF
.	.	TRBV11-3	TRBJ2-3	17	TGTGCCAGCAGCTCGGGAGCCGGGGGAGGTGACGTAGATACCCAGTATTTC	CASSSGAGGGDVDTQYF
.	.	TRBV6-1	TRBJ2-3	14	TGTGCCAGCAGGGGGGGGCGAGCCAACGATATTCAGTATTTT	CASRGGRANDIQYF
.	.	TRBV7-8	TRBJ2-3	16	TGTGCCAGCAGCAGCCTAGGGGGGCGGGCCGGTGATACGCAGTATTTC	CASSSLGGRAGDTQYF
TRBD2	.	TRBV7-9	TRBJ2-1	18	TGTGCCAGCAGCTTGGGACTAGCGGGAGGGAAAAGCTCCTACGAGCAGTTCTTC	CASSLGLAGGKSSYEQFF
.	few	TRBV7-8	TRBJ2-3	16	TGTGCCAGCAGCCGCCTAGGGGGGGCAAGCACCGATAAGCAGTATTTT	CASSRLGGASTDKQYF